The 12 T cell receptor beta chains below were found in one sample sequenced in a study of blood T cell repertoires in COVID-19. Assay: immunoSEQ multiplex PCR; the TCRdb copy retains only in-frame clones and omits some. This table has more than 250,000 clones, about 85% appearing once. Sequenced input: peripheral blood. All receptors come from a man aged 18 to 29 with active or convalescent COVID-19.

The gene calls are TRBV10-2 and TRBJ2-3; maybe TRBD2 (6 bases). Trimming left V 1 base short and J 6 bases short, with 11 bases between. This CDR3 has 14 residues. The germline V gene has CDR1 WSHSY and CDR2 SAAADI. The DNA for the CDR3 is TGCGCCAGCAGTGAGTACCCCGGGACTGATACGCAGTATTTT. Translated: CASSEYPGTDTQYF.

Only a few counts were recorded for this clone. The V call is TRBV15, the J call TRBJ2-7; D is perhaps TRBD1 (5 bases). Germline CDR1 and CDR2: LNHNV and YYDKDF (reference sequence). CDR3 size: 15 residues. V lost 4 bases and J lost 1, with 14 bases in between. CDR3 DNA sequence: TGTGCCACCAGCATAAACCCAGACAGTTCCTACGAGCAGTACTTC. Translated, it gives CATSINPDSSYEQYF.

The gene calls are TRBV11-3 and TRBJ2-5, with 9 bases aligning to TRBD1. This CDR3 is 15 amino acids long. With 3 bases clipped from V and 2 bases from J, the junction kept 4 bases outside the gene matches. CDR1 is SGHNT, CDR2 YENEEA, per germline. CDR3 sequence (DNA): TGTGCCAGCAGCTTTGCCGGGACAGGGCAAGAGACCCAGTACTTC. The encoded protein is CASSFAGTGQETQYF.

J is TRBJ1-1 and V is TRBV5-5; D not resolved. This CDR3 region has 13 residues. V was clipped by 0 bases and J by 5 bases, with 8 bases between them. Per germline, CDR1 SGHKS and CDR2 YYEKEE (reference sequence). For the CDR3, the DNA is TGTGCCAGCAGCTTGGGCTACGGTACTGAAGCTTTCTTT. Translating it yields CASSLGYGTEAFF.

This clone has just one count. J is TRBJ1-1 and V is TRBV24-1; D not resolved. This CDR3 is built from 12 residues. V was cut by 0 bases and J by 8 bases, with 6 bases left in between. Germline-derived CDR1 and CDR2 are KGHDR and SFDVKD. This chain's CDR3 is CATSDLSGEAFF. CDR3 nucleotides: TGTGCCACCAGTGATTTGTCGGGGGAAGCTTTCTTT.

This chain joins TRBV6-2 or TRBV6-3 and TRBJ2-1; 10 bases fit TRBD2. Trimming cost V 4 bases and J 0 bases; bases outside gene matches: 9. The CDR3 is 18 residues long. Germline V lookup: CDR1 MNHEY, CDR2 SVGEGT. The DNA of the CDR3 is TGTGCCAGCAGTTCGATTAGCGGGGGGCCTAGCTCCTACAATGAGCAGTTCTTC. It codes for CASSSISGGPSSYNEQFF.

The rearrangement links TRBV28 to TRBJ2-7, with TRBD1 identical over 8 bases. The V gene end was trimmed by 5 bases and the J gene end by 3 bases; junction bases not matched to a gene: 6. Germline V lookup: CDR1 MDHEN, CDR2 SYDVKM. The CDR3 totals 14 residues. The CDR3 DNA sequence: TGTGCCAGCAGTGCTAGGACAGGGAGCTACGAGCAGTACTTC. This sequence encodes CASSARTGSYEQYF.

The gene calls are TRBV18 and TRBJ1-1, with D perhaps TRBD1 (5 bases). The CDR3 length is 12 residues. V gave up 9 bases and J gave up 3 bases, with 11 bases separating them. Germline V gives CDR1 KGHSH, CDR2 LQKENI. CDR3: CASAQGDTEAFF. For the CDR3, the DNA is TGTGCCAGTGCACAAGGGGACACTGAAGCTTTCTTT.

The J gene is TRBJ2-3, the V gene TRBV5-1; 7 bases fit TRBD1. Germline lookup yields CDR1 SGHRS and CDR2 YFSETQ. The CDR3 is 14 amino acids. The J segment lost 3 bases and the V segment lost 4 bases, leaving 5 bases of the junction unmatched. CDR3 region: CASSPLDRTDTQYF. DNA for the CDR3: TGCGCCAGCAGCCCCCTGGACAGGACAGATACGCAGTATTTT.

The genes are TRBV5-4 and TRBJ2-7; 11 positions match TRBD1. Germline V lookup: CDR1 SGHNT, CDR2 YYREEE (reference sequence). V trimming: 7 bases; J trimming: 5 bases; junction bases outside the gene matches: 8. The CDR3 has 14 amino acids. The chain's CDR3 is CASGLGQGANEQYF. CDR3 DNA sequence: TGTGCCAGCGGCCTAGGACAGGGGGCCAACGAGCAGTACTTC.

This chain connects TRBV6-4 to TRBJ1-3; D gene ambiguous. Trimming took 3 bases from V and 8 from J, leaving 20 bases between them. The CDR3 sequence is 16 residues long. Germline lookup yields CDR1 MRHNA and CDR2 SNTAGT. The CDR3 coding sequence is TGTGCCAGCAGTGATTATTGGCGGCTAGCGTGGGACACCATATATTTT. Translation: CASSDYWRLAWDTIYF.

The rearrangement links TRBV4-2 to TRBJ2-5; D is ambiguous. From germline, CDR1 is LGHNA and CDR2 YNFKEQ. V was clipped by 4 bases and J by 4 bases, with 7 bases between them. CDR3 length equals 12 residues. The CDR3: CASSPSGETQYF. As DNA, the CDR3 is TGTGCCAGCAGCCCCTCGGGAGAGACCCAGTACTTC.